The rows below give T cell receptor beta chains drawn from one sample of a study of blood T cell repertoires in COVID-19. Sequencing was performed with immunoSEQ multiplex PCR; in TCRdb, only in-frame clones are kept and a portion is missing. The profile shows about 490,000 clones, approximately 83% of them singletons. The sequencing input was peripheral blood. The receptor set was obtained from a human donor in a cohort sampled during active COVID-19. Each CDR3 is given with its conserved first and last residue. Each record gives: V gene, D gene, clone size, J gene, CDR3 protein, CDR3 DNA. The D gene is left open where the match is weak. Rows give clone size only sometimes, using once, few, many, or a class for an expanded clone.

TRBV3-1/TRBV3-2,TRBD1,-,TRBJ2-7,CASSQGATGDYEQYF,TGTGCCAGCAGCCAAGGTGCGACAGGGGATTACGAGCAGTACTTC
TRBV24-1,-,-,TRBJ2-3,CATSDGGSDTQYF,TGTGCCACCAGTGACGGAGGGTCAGATACGCAGTATTTT
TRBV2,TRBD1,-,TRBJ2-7,CASSGSDRALSYEQYF,TGTGCCAGCAGTGGATCCGACAGGGCGCTTTCCTACGAGCAGTACTTC
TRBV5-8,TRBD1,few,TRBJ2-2,CASSLQGVSGELFF,TGTGCCAGCAGTTTACAGGGGGTATCCGGGGAGCTGTTTTTT
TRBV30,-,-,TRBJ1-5,CAWSVQSVGPQHF,TGTGCCTGGAGTGTACAGTCCGTGGGGCCCCAGCATTTT
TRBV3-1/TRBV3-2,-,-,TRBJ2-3,CASSRGVSTDTQYF,TGTGCCAGCAGCCGCGGGGTCAGCACAGATACGCAGTATTTT
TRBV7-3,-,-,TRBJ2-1,CASSLTGVGYNEQFF,TGTGCCAGCAGCTTAACAGGGGTGGGCTACAATGAGCAGTTCTTC
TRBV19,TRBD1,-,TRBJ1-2,CASSIGTGGEGSWGYTF,TGTGCCAGTAGTATCGGGACAGGGGGCGAAGGAAGTTGGGGCTACACCTTC
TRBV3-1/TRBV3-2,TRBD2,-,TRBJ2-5,CASSQGLAETQETQYF,TGTGCCAGCAGCCAGGGACTAGCGGAAACCCAAGAGACCCAGTACTTC
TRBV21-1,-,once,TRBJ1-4,CASSNPWDRGGEKLFF,TGTGCCAGCAGCAACCCTTGGGACAGGGGAGGGGAAAAACTGTTTTTT
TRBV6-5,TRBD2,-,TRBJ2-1,CASRLASGKANEQFF,TGTGCCAGCAGGCTGGCTAGCGGGAAAGCGAATGAGCAGTTCTTC
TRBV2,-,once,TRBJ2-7,CASSEVLAGSYEQYF,TGTGCCAGCAGTGAGGTACTAGCAGGGTCCTACGAGCAGTACTTC
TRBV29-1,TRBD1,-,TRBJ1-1,CSATGGPENTEAFF,TGCAGCGCCACAGGGGGCCCAGAGAACACTGAAGCTTTCTTT
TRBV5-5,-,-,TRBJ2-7,CASSLDASVPYEQYF,TGTGCCAGCAGCTTGGATGCTAGCGTTCCCTACGAGCAGTACTTC
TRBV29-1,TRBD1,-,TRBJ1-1,CSVSGGGWTEAFF,TGCAGCGTTTCAGGGGGCGGATGGACTGAAGCTTTCTTT